One sample yielded the 19 T cell receptor beta chains listed below, sequenced in a study of OX40 agonist ivuxolimab in advanced cancers. Measured with immunoSEQ multiplex PCR; TCRdb has only the in-frame clones, and not every one. This sample has fewer than 95,000 clones, with around 84% found just once. The sample was CD4+ or CD8+ T cells sorted from blood, taken in a trial of the OX40 agonist ivuxolimab. Receptor source: an adult with an advanced solid tumor such as melanoma, head and neck, liver or kidney cancer.

V gene TRBV18 combines with J gene TRBJ1-1; D uncertain. This CDR3 has 16 amino acids. Germline CDR1 KGHSH, CDR2 LQKENI. V shed 2 bases and J shed 0 bases, with 13 bases lying between them. The chain's CDR3 is CASSPGRSPLNTEAFF. The DNA of the CDR3 is TGTGCCAGCTCACCAGGGCGCAGCCCGTTGAACACTGAAGCTTTCTTT. Using reference TRBV18 and TRBJ1-1 for the parts outside the CDR3, the full variable domain is NAGVMQNPRHLVRRRGQEARLRCSPMKGHSHVYWYRQLPEEGLKFMVYLQKENIIDESGMPKERFSAEFPKEGPSILRIQQVVRGDSAAYFCASSPGRSPLNTEAFFGQGTRLTVV.

This clone has only a few counts. The chain is built from TRBV5-4 and TRBJ2-5; either TRBD1 or TRBD2 may supply D (6 bases each). Trimming removed 3 bases from V and 4 bases from J, with 13 bases in between. There are 14 residues in the CDR3. The V gene's germline CDR1 is SGHNT and CDR2 YYREEE (reference sequence). The CDR3 loop reads CASSSPRGAETQYF. In nucleotides, the CDR3 is TGTGCCAGCAGCTCGCCAAGGGGGGCAGAGACCCAGTACTTC. The whole variable domain, remainder taken from reference TRBV5-4 and TRBJ2-5, is ETGVTQSPTHLIKTRGQQVTLRCSSQSGHNTVSWYQQALGQGPQFIFQYYREEENGRGNFPPRFSGLQFPNYSSELNVNALELDDSALYLCASSSPRGAETQYFGPGTRLLVL.

The chain combines TRBV4-1 with TRBJ1-5; TRBD1 matches at 7 bases. This CDR3 is 17 amino acids long. Per germline, CDR1 MGHRA and CDR2 YSYEKL. V gave up 1 base and J gave up 0 bases; unmatched junction bases: 6. The CDR3 here is CASSQGRQGYSNQPQHF. DNA of the CDR3: TGCGCCAGCAGCCAAGGTCGACAGGGTTATAGCAATCAGCCCCAGCATTTT.

This chain joins TRBV9 and TRBJ2-1; tentatively, D is TRBD1 or TRBD2 (5 bases each). CDR1 and CDR2 (germline): SGDLS, YYNGEE. The ends were cut back, 1 base at V and 8 bases at J, with 16 bases in the middle. This CDR3 has 15 amino acids. CDR3 sequence (DNA): TGTGCCAGCAGCGTAACCGGGACCCGGAGCGATGAGCAGTTCTTC. Translation gives CASSVTGTRSDEQFF.

Remarks on this clone: This may come from a read error, since a much larger clone is one base off. The chain recombines TRBV5-5 with TRBJ2-5; 7 nucleotides line up with TRBD2. The CDR3 is 16 amino acids. CDR1 and CDR2 (germline): SGHKS, YYEKEE (reference sequence). The DNA for the CDR3 is TGCGCCAGCAGCCAAGATCGAGGGAGGGGTGGGCAGACCCAGTACTTC. Its translation: CASSQDRGRGGQTQYF. Supplemented by reference TRBV5-5 and TRBJ2-5, the full variable domain reads DAGVTQSPTHLIKTRGQQVTLRCSPISGHKSVSWYQQVLGQGPQFIFQYYEKEERGRGNFPDRFSARQFPNYSSELNVNALLLGDSALYLCASSQDRGRGGQTQYFGPGTRLLVL.

This chain connects TRBV4-3 to TRBJ2-3, with 7 bases lining up with TRBD2. Germline loops: CDR1 LGHNA, CDR2 YSLEER. The V segment lost 1 base and the J segment 3 bases; nucleotides outside the gene matches: 4. CDR3 length: 15 residues. The CDR3: CASSQAAGLTDTQYF. In nucleotides, the CDR3 is TGCGCCAGCAGCCAAGCAGCGGGACTAACAGATACGCAGTATTTT.

The chain recombines TRBV6-5 with TRBJ1-3; D possibly corresponds to TRBD1 (6 bases). The CDR3 runs 15 residues. Germline values: CDR1 MNHEY, CDR2 SVGAGI. V dropped 0 bases and J dropped 3 bases, with 9 bases sitting between them. The DNA of the CDR3 is TGTGCCAGCAGTTACTCGATCAGGGGTGGAAACACCATATATTTT. Translating gives CASSYSIRGGNTIYF.

The J gene is TRBJ1-4, the V gene TRBV4-2; 11 nucleotides align to TRBD1. This CDR3 is 15 amino acids long. Germline V CDR1 and CDR2: LGHNA, YNFKEQ. V shed 5 bases, J shed 7 bases, and the junction held 6 bases outside the gene matches. Written as DNA, the CDR3 is TGTGCCAGCAGCGGCGCCGGGACAGGGGGTGAAAAACTGTTTTTT. Amino acid sequence: CASSGAGTGGEKLFF.

CDR3 sequence (DNA): TGTGCCAGCAGAAGTGGACACGGCACAGATACGCAGTATTTT. Protein sequence: CASRSGHGTDTQYF. The chain carries TRBV7-9 and TRBJ2-3; TRBD1 might be the D (5 bases). Trimming removed 6 bases at V and 1 base at J, with 11 bases between. The length of the CDR3 is 14 residues. Germline CDR1 is SEHNR and CDR2 is FQNEAQ (reference sequence).

This clone came up once. The chain employs TRBV4-2 and TRBJ2-7, with D perhaps matching TRBD2 (7 bases). The V end was cut by 1 base, the J end by 2 bases, with 9 bases between. Germline values: CDR1 LGHNA, CDR2 YNFKEQ. The CDR3 has 14 amino acids. The CDR3 is CASSQGEGAYEQYF. DNA for the CDR3: TGTGCCAGCAGCCAAGGGGAGGGGGCCTACGAGCAGTACTTC.

This chain joins TRBV2 and TRBJ2-4; D call uncertain. The V gene's germline CDR1 is SNHLY and CDR2 FYNNEI. CDR3 size: 17 residues. Trimming left V 3 bases short and J 0 bases short, with 15 bases between. The CDR3 DNA is TGTGCCAGCAGTGAGGCCGGGCTTACACTAGCCAAAAACATTCAGTACTTC. Its translation: CASSEAGLTLAKNIQYF.

The V and J genes are TRBV27 and TRBJ2-7, with 8 bases that match TRBD1. CDR1 and CDR2 (germline): MNHEY, SMNVEV (reference sequence). The CDR3 length is 16 residues. The trim removed 4 bases at V and 0 bases at J, leaving 8 bases unmatched. The DNA of the CDR3 is TGTGCCAGCAGTTCCCGACAGGGGAAGGGCTCCTACGAGCAGTACTTC. It codes for CASSSRQGKGSYEQYF.

The chain combines TRBV27 with TRBJ1-4; D gene ambiguous. The CDR3 totals 14 residues. The germline CDR1 and CDR2 sequences are MNHEY and SMNVEV (reference sequence). The V and J ends lost 3 bases and 11 bases respectively, with 16 bases between them. Here the CDR3 reads CASSFGREMKKLFF. As DNA, the CDR3 is TGTGCCAGCAGTTTCGGACGGGAAATGAAGAAACTGTTTTTT.

The genes are TRBV21-1 and TRBJ1-2. TRBV21-1 is a pseudogene segment. The CDR3 consists of 10 residues. The DNA of the CDR3 is TGTGCCAGCAGCAAAGTCTGCTACACCTTC. Protein: CASSKVCYTF.

The DNA of the CDR3 is TGTGCCAGCAGTTCCCCCACCCCCAGACAGTACTACGAGCAGTACTTC. As protein: CASSSPTPRQYYEQYF. The gene calls are TRBV28 and TRBJ2-7; a possible D gene is TRBD1 (5 bases). CDR3 length equals 16 residues. Germline CDR1 reads MDHEN; CDR2 reads SYDVKM. Trimming took off 4 bases at V and 3 bases at J, with 19 bases between the two ends.

The chain joins TRBV7-2 to TRBJ2-1; D might be TRBD1 or TRBD2, each matching 6 bases. Germline assignment: CDR1 SGHTA and CDR2 FQGNSA. This CDR3 spans 15 amino acids. Deletions cut 2 bases from V and 8 bases from J, with 16 bases between. CDR3 sequence (DNA): TGTGCCAGCAGCTTAAGGGGGACTGGCGTCGATGAGCAGTTCTTC. Translating it yields CASSLRGTGVDEQFF.

The chain recombines TRBV2 with TRBJ1-1; possible D gene TRBD1, 5 bases. CDR3 size: 15 residues. Trimming stripped 8 bases from V and 6 bases from J, with 22 bases between. Germline values: CDR1 SNHLY, CDR2 FYNNEI. In DNA, the CDR3 is TGTGCCAGCCAGGAAAGGGGAAAATTGAAGGCTGAAGCTTTCTTT. The encoded protein is CASQERGKLKAEAFF.

This clone was seen only a few times. V is TRBV4-1 and J is TRBJ2-1; 8 positions agree with TRBD1. CDR3 length: 15 amino acids. CDR1 and CDR2 (germline): MGHRA, YSYEKL. V lost 3 bases, J lost 6 bases, and 7 bases stayed unmatched. The CDR3 sequence is CASSQRDRTGNEQFF. The DNA of the CDR3 is TGCGCCAGCAGCCAGAGGGACAGGACGGGCAATGAGCAGTTCTTC.

The J gene is TRBJ2-7, the V gene TRBV28; 7 bases fit TRBD1. Germline V gives CDR1 MDHEN, CDR2 SYDVKM. Trimming at V came to 6 bases and at J to 2 bases, leaving 10 bases not matched to a gene. The CDR3 spans 15 residues. In DNA, the CDR3 is TGTGCCAGCAGCCAAAGGGGGCCGAGGGCCTACGAGCAGTACGTC. This translates into CASSQRGPRAYEQYV.